A selection of T cell receptor beta chains follows, all from one sample in a study of T cells after yellow fever vaccination. TCRdb independently ran MiXCR on the 5' RACE reads; one entry per CDR3 protein. The table lists approximately 150,000 distinct CDR3 sequences, approximately 6.2% of them singletons. The sequencing used CD4+ T cells sorted from PBMCs, collected on the day of the first yellow fever vaccination. These receptors were taken from a man between 18 and 35 years old who received the YFV17D yellow fever vaccine. Each CDR3 is given with its conserved first and last residue. D genes are given only for firm matches. Clone sizes are given selectively: once, few, many, or a class where the clone is expanded.

v_gene: TRBV5-1
d_gene: NA
j_gene: TRBJ1-5
abundance: once
CDR3nt: NA
CDR3aa: CASSVAGGNQPHHF

v_gene: TRBV24-1
d_gene: TRBD2
j_gene: TRBJ2-1
abundance: NA
CDR3nt: TGTGCCACCAGTGATTCTAGCGGGGCTGATGAGCAGTTCTTC
CDR3aa: CATSDSSGADEQFF

v_gene: TRBV7-3
d_gene: NA
j_gene: TRBJ2-1
abundance: many
CDR3nt: TGTGCCAGCAGCTTAGGCAGGTGGGGCAATGAGCAGTTCTTC
CDR3aa: CASSLGRWGNEQFF

v_gene: TRBV7-8
d_gene: NA
j_gene: TRBJ1-3
abundance: many
CDR3nt: TGTGCCAGCAGCCCCGGCGGGTACACCATATATTTT
CDR3aa: CASSPGGYTIYF

v_gene: TRBV4-1
d_gene: NA
j_gene: TRBJ1-1
abundance: few
CDR3nt: TGCGCCAGCAGCCCTCTACAGGGAGGGGACACTGAAGCTTTCTTT
CDR3aa: CASSPLQGGDTEAFF

v_gene: TRBV27
d_gene: NA
j_gene: TRBJ2-1
abundance: few
CDR3nt: TGTGCCAGCAGTTTATCTTTCTCGGGAGAGCAGTTCTTC
CDR3aa: CASSLSFSGEQFF

v_gene: TRBV5-1
d_gene: TRBD2
j_gene: TRBJ2-3
abundance: many
CDR3nt: TGCGCCAGCAGCTTGGTTAGCGGGGGAAAAGATACGCAGTATTTT
CDR3aa: CASSLVSGGKDTQYF

v_gene: TRBV5-6
d_gene: TRBD1
j_gene: TRBJ2-1
abundance: many
CDR3nt: TGTGCCAGCAGCTTTCAGGGGGCGAATGAGCAGTTCTTC
CDR3aa: CASSFQGANEQFF

v_gene: TRBV12-3/TRBV12-4
d_gene: TRBD1
j_gene: TRBJ1-2
abundance: many
CDR3nt: TGTGCCAGCAGCTCCGGGACAGGGTTTGCCTATGGCTACACCTTC
CDR3aa: CASSSGTGFAYGYTF

v_gene: TRBV6-5
d_gene: NA
j_gene: TRBJ1-3
abundance: NA
CDR3nt: TGTGCCAGCAAGACTGGAAACACCATATATTTT
CDR3aa: CASKTGNTIYF

v_gene: TRBV30
d_gene: NA
j_gene: TRBJ2-3
abundance: few
CDR3nt: TGTGCCTGGACAGGGGATACGCAGTATTTT
CDR3aa: CAWTGDTQYF

v_gene: TRBV7-6
d_gene: NA
j_gene: TRBJ2-2
abundance: many
CDR3nt: TGTGCCAGCAACAGATGGCCCCGGACAGGGGAGCTGTTTTTT
CDR3aa: CASNRWPRTGELFF

v_gene: TRBV10-3
d_gene: NA
j_gene: TRBJ2-3
abundance: many
CDR3nt: TGTGCCATCAGTGCTCGCGTCACAGATACGCAGTATTTT
CDR3aa: CAISARVTDTQYF

v_gene: TRBV6-1
d_gene: TRBD1
j_gene: TRBJ2-3
abundance: many
CDR3nt: TGTGCCAGCATTGAACCGGGACAGGGGACCGGTACGCAGTATTTT
CDR3aa: CASIEPGQGTGTQYF

v_gene: TRBV27
d_gene: TRBD2
j_gene: TRBJ2-1
abundance: NA
CDR3nt: TGTGCCAGCAGCCACGGGACTAGCAACGAGCAGTTCTTC
CDR3aa: CASSHGTSNEQFF

v_gene: TRBV7-2
d_gene: NA
j_gene: TRBJ2-1
abundance: many
CDR3nt: TGTGCCAGCAGAGCCCCCAGCGGCGGGCAGTTCTTC
CDR3aa: CASRAPSGGQFF

v_gene: TRBV20-1
d_gene: NA
j_gene: TRBJ2-3
abundance: many
CDR3nt: TGCAGTGCTACGGTTGTGATTAGGGGCCCGGCCCCAGATACGCAGTATTTT
CDR3aa: CSATVVIRGPAPDTQYF

v_gene: TRBV28
d_gene: NA
j_gene: TRBJ1-5
abundance: many
CDR3nt: TGTGCCAGCAGATCCGAGGGACCGACCTCTTATAGCAATCAGCCCCAGCATTTT
CDR3aa: CASRSEGPTSYSNQPQHF

v_gene: TRBV20-1
d_gene: NA
j_gene: TRBJ1-1
abundance: many
CDR3nt: TGCAGTGCGACGGCCCGTCAGATGAACACTGAAGCTTTCTTT
CDR3aa: CSATARQMNTEAFF

v_gene: TRBV12-3/TRBV12-4
d_gene: TRBD2
j_gene: TRBJ2-1
abundance: many
CDR3nt: TGTGCCAGCAGCCCTACTAGCGGAAATCAGTTCTTC
CDR3aa: CASSPTSGNQFF

v_gene: TRBV7-2
d_gene: NA
j_gene: TRBJ2-7
abundance: many
CDR3nt: TGTGCCAGCAGCTTAGGGGGACCCGTCTACGAGCAGTACTTC
CDR3aa: CASSLGGPVYEQYF

v_gene: TRBV4-2
d_gene: NA
j_gene: TRBJ2-2
abundance: many
CDR3nt: TGTGCCAGCAGCCAGGAGGGTCGAACCGGGGAGCTGTTTTTT
CDR3aa: CASSQEGRTGELFF

v_gene: TRBV20-1
d_gene: TRBD1
j_gene: TRBJ2-3
abundance: few
CDR3nt: TGCAGTGCCCCGACAGGGGGCACAGATACGCAGTATTTT
CDR3aa: CSAPTGGTDTQYF

v_gene: TRBV15
d_gene: TRBD1
j_gene: TRBJ2-7
abundance: NA
CDR3nt: TGTGCCACCAGCAGAGATATACAGGGGGGCCACGAGCAGTACTTC
CDR3aa: CATSRDIQGGHEQYF

v_gene: TRBV7-3
d_gene: NA
j_gene: TRBJ1-1
abundance: many
CDR3nt: TGTGCCAGCAGCATGCACATGAACACTGAAGCTTTCTTT
CDR3aa: CASSMHMNTEAFF

v_gene: TRBV10-2
d_gene: TRBD2
j_gene: TRBJ2-7
abundance: many
CDR3nt: TGCGCCAGCGGGACTAGTCTTATGAGCTCCTACGAGCAGTACTTC
CDR3aa: CASGTSLMSSYEQYF

v_gene: TRBV20-1
d_gene: NA
j_gene: TRBJ1-2
abundance: many
CDR3nt: TGCAGTGCTTGGAGCTATGGCTACACCTTC
CDR3aa: CSAWSYGYTF

v_gene: TRBV7-6
d_gene: NA
j_gene: TRBJ2-5
abundance: NA
CDR3nt: TGTGCCAGCAGCTCTTGGGGTGGGACCCAGTACTTC
CDR3aa: CASSSWGGTQYF